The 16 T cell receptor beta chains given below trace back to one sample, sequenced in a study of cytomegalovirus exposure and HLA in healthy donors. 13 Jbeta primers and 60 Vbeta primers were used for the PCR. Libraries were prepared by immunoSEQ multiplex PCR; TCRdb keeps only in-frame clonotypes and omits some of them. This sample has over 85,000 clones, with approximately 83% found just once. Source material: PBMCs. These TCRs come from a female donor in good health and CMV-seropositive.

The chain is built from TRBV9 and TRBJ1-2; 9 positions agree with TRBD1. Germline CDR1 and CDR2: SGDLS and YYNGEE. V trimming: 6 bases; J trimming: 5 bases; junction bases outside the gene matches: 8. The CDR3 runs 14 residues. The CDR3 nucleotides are TGTGCCAGCACGACACAGGGGGCGCGGTATGGCTACACCTTC. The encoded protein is CASTTQGARYGYTF.

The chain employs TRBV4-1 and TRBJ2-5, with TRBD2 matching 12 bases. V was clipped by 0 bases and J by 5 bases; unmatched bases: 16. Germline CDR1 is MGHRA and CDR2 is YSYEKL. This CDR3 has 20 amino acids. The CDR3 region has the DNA TGCGCCAGCAGCCAAGATCACGGGGCTAGCGGGGGGGCCTCATATGAGACCCAGTACTTC. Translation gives CASSQDHGASGGASYETQYF.

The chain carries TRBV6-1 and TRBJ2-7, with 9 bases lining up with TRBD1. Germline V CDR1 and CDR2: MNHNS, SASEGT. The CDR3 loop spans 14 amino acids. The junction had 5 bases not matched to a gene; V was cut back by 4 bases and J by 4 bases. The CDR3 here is CASSGRDRVYEQYF. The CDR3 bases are TGTGCCAGCAGTGGGCGGGACAGGGTTTACGAGCAGTACTTC.

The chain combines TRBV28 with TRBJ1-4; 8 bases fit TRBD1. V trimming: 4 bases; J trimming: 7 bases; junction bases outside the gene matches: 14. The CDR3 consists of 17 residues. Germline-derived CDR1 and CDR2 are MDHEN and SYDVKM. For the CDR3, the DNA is TGTGCCAGCAGTTCCGGGACAGGTATCTTGGCGGGTGAAAAACTGTTTTTT. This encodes CASSSGTGILAGEKLFF.

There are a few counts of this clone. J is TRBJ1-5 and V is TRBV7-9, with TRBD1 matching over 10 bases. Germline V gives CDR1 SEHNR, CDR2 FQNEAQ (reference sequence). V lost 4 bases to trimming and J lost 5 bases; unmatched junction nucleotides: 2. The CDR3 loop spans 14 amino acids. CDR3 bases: TGTGCCAGCAGCTGGGGGACAGGGGATCAGCCCCAGCATTTT. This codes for CASSWGTGDQPQHF.

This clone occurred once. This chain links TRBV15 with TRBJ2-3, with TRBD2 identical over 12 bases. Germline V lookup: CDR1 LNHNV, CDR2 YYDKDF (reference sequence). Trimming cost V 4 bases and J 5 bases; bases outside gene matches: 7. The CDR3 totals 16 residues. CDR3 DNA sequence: TGTGCCACCAGCACCCGACTAGCGGGAGAAGGAGATACGCAGTATTTT. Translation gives CATSTRLAGEGDTQYF.

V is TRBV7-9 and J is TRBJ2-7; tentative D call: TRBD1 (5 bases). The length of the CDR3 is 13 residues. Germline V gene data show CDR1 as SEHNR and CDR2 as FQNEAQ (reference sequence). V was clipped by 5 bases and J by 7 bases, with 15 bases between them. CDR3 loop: CASSPRTPLEQYF. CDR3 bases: TGTGCCAGCAGCCCCCGGACACCGCTTGAGCAGTACTTC.

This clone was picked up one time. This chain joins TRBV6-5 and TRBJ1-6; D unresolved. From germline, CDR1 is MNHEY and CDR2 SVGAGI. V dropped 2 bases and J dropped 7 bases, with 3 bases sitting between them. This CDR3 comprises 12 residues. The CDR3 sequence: CASSYQNSPLHF. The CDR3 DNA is TGTGCCAGCAGTTACCAGAATTCACCCCTCCACTTT.

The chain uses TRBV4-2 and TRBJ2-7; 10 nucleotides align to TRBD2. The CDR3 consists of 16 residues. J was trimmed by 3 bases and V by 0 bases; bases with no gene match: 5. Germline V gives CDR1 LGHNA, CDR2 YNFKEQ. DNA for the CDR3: TGTGCCAGCAGCCAAGACGGTGGGACTAGCGACTACGAGCAGTACTTC. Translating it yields CASSQDGGTSDYEQYF.

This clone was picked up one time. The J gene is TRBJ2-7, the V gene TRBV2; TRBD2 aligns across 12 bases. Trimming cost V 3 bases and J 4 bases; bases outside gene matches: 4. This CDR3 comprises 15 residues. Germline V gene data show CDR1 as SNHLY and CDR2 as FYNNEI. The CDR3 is CASSDRLAGVYEQYF. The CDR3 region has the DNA TGTGCCAGCAGTGACCGACTAGCGGGAGTGTACGAGCAGTACTTC.

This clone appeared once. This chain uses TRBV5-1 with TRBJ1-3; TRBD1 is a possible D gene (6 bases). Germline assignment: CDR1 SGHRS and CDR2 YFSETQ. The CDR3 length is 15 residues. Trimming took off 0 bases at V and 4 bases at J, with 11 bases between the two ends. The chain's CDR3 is CASSLATGTGNTIYF. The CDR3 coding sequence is TGCGCCAGCAGCTTGGCAACAGGGACAGGAAACACCATATATTTT. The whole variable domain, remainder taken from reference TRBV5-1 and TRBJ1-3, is KAGVTQTPRYLIKTRGQQVTLSCSPISGHRSVSWYQQTPGQGLQFLFEYFSETQRNKGNFPGRFSGRQFSNSRSEMNVSTLELGDSALYLCASSLATGTGNTIYFGEGSWLTVV.

The chain's CDR3 is CASSFYGDSYNEQFF. As DNA, the CDR3 is TGTGCCAGCAGCTTCTACGGGGACTCCTACAATGAGCAGTTCTTC. This chain links TRBV5-8 with TRBJ2-1, with a possible D match to TRBD2 (5 bases). Per the germline V gene, CDR1 is SGHTS and CDR2 is YDEGEE. This CDR3 spans 15 amino acids. Trimming removed 2 bases at V and 0 bases at J, with 9 bases between.

The chain's CDR3 is CASSVADSNQPQHF. In DNA form, the CDR3 reads TGTGCCAGCAGCGTGGCGGATAGCAATCAGCCCCAGCATTTT. The rearrangement links TRBV9 to TRBJ1-5, with unresolved D. The germline gives CDR1 SGDLS, CDR2 YYNGEE. Trimming took 2 bases from V and 0 from J, leaving 6 bases between them. The CDR3 sequence is 14 residues long.

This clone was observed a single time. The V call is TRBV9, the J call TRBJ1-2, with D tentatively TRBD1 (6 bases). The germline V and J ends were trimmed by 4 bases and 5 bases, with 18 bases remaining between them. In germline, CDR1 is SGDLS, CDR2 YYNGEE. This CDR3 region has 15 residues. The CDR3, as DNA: TGTGCCAGCAGCCCCGATTTTGACAGGAGGTATGGCTACACCTTC. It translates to CASSPDFDRRYGYTF.

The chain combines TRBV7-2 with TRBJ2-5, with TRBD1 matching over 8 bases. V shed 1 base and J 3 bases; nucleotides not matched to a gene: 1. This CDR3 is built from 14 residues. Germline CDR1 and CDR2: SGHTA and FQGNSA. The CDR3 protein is CASSLGTGKETQYF. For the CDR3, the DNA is TGTGCCAGCAGCTTAGGGACAGGGAAAGAGACCCAGTACTTC.

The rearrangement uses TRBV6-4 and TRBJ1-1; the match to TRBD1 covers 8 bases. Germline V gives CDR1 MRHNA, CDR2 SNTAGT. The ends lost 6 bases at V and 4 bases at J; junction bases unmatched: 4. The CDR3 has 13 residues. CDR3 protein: CASSLTGGTEAFF. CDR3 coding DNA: TGTGCCAGCAGCCTAACAGGGGGCACTGAAGCTTTCTTT.